This T cell receptor beta chain stems from a study of CD8 T cells in Susac syndrome. An amount of RNA that ranged from roughly 0.45 to 1 ug was reverse transcribed with random hexamers. TCRdb re-called the immunoSEQ multiplex PCR reads with MiXCR, one entry per CDR3 protein. The data show around 130,000 distinct CDR3 sequences, roughly 94% seen once. The germline V gene has CDR1 SGHTA and CDR2 FQGTGA. Trimming removed 8 bases at V and 9 bases at J, with 20 bases between. The CDR3 contains 14 residues. The V call is TRBV7-3, the J call TRBJ2-1, with a possible D match to TRBD2 (7 bases). The sequence came from a human donor in good health. Sequences were obtained from CD4+ T cells from PBMCs. The CDR3 loop is CASGEGGSLSEQFF. In nucleotides, the CDR3 is TGTGCCAGCGGAGAGGGGGGGTCTCTATCTGAGCAGTTCTTC.